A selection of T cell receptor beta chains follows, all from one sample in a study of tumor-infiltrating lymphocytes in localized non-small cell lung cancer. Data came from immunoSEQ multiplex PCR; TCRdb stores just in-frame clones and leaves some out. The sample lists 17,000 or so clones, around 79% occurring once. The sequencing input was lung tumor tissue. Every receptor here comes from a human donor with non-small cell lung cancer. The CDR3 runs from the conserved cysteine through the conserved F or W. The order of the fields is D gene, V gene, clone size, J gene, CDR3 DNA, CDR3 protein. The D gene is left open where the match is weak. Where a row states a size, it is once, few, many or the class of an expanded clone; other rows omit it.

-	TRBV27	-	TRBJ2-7	TGTGCCAGCAGTTTTACAGGATCCTACGAGCAGTACTTC	CASSFTGSYEQYF
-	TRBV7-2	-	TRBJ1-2	TGTGCCAGCAGCTTGAATCCCGGGACAAGGGCTTACTACACCTTC	CASSLNPGTRAYYTF
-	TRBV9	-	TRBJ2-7	TGTGCCAGCAGCGTAGCCGGGCTCGGACCCTACGAGCAGTACTTC	CASSVAGLGPYEQYF
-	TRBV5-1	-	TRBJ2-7	TGCGCCAGCAGCCCCGGGGTGGGGGTTCAAAACTACGAGCAGTACTTC	CASSPGVGVQNYEQYF
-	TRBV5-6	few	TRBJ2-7	TGTGCCAGCAGCTTGCCTAGCTCCTACGAGCAGTACTTC	CASSLPSSYEQYF
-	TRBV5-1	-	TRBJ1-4	TGCGCCAGCAGCCAGGAAGTAGGGCCGTATGAAAAACTGTTTTTT	CASSQEVGPYEKLFF
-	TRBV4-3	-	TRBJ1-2	TGCGCCAGCAGCCAAGATCTAAACTATGGCTACACCTTC	CASSQDLNYGYTF
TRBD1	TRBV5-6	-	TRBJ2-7	TGTGCCAGCAGCTTGGGGGACAGGTACAGCTACGAGCAGTACTTC	CASSLGDRYSYEQYF
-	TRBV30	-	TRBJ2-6	TGTGCCTGGAGGGGTTTAGGGGGAGGGCCTGGGGCCAACGTCCTGACTTTC	CAWRGLGGGPGANVLTF
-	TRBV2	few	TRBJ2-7	TGTGCCAGCAGCCCGGAAGACTCGGAGCAGTACTTC	CASSPEDSEQYF
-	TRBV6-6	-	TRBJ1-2	TGTGCCAGCATGTCCCAGGCCAACTATGGCTACACCTTC	CASMSQANYGYTF
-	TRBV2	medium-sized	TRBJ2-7	TGTGCCAGCACTGAGACAGACTCCTACGAGCAGTACTTC	CASTETDSYEQYF
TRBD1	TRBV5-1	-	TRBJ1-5	TGCGCCAGCAGCCCCGGACAGGGTAAAAATCAGCCCCAGCATTTT	CASSPGQGKNQPQHF
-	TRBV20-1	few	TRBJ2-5	TGCAGTGCTATTCAAGTAGAGACCCAGTACTTC	CSAIQVETQYF
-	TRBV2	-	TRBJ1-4	TGTGCCAGCAGTCCACAGGGATACCAAGGAAAACTGTTTTTT	CASSPQGYQGKLFF
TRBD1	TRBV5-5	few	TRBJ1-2	TGTGCCAGCAGCAGCAGGGGGCGATGGTATGGCTACACCTTC	CASSSRGRWYGYTF
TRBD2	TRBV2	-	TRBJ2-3	TGTGCCAGCAGTGAAGAAGCGGGAGGGTCCCTACGCACAGATACGCAGTATTTT	CASSEEAGGSLRTDTQYF
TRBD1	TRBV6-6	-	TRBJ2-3	TGTGCCGGCCACAGGGGAAGCTCAGATACGCAGTATTTT	CAGHRGSSDTQYF
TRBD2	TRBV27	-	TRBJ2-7	TGTGCCAGCAGTTGGAGCCTGGGACTAGCGGGAGTTTACGAGCAGTACTTC	CASSWSLGLAGVYEQYF
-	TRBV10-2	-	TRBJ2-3	TGCGCCAGCAGTGTGCGTTTGGGAGTTAGCACAGATACGCAGTATTTT	CASSVRLGVSTDTQYF
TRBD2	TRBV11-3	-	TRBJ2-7	TGTGCCAGCAGCTTAGAAGCGGGGGACTCCTACGAGCAGTACTTC	CASSLEAGDSYEQYF
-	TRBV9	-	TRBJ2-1	TGTGCCAGCAGCGTAGAGTGGAGCCCTGAGCAGTTCTTC	CASSVEWSPEQFF
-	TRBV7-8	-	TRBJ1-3	TGTGCCAGCAGCTTAAGCGTCAGGCAATCTGGAAACACCATATATTTT	CASSLSVRQSGNTIYF
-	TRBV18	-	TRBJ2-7	TGTGCCAGCTCACCGGGACGAGAGGAGCAGTACTTC	CASSPGREEQYF
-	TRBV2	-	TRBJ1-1	TGTGCCAGCAGGACTCGGGAAAGGGCTTTCTTT	CASRTRERAFF
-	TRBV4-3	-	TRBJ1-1	TGCGCCAGCAGCCTGGGCCTCTATTCTGAAGCTTTCTTT	CASSLGLYSEAFF
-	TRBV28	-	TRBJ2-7	TGTGCCAGCAGCCCTAGGCAACAGGTATACTACGAGCAGTACTTC	CASSPRQQVYYEQYF
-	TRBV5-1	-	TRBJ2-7	TGCGCCAGCAGCTTGGAGCAGGTGCTTTATTTT	CASSLEQVLYF
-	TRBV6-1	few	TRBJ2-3	TGTGCCAGCAGGGATTGGATGTACACAGATACGCAGTATTTT	CASRDWMYTDTQYF
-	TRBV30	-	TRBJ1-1	TGTGCCTGGAGTGCTGGGATTAACACTGAAGCTTTCTTT	CAWSAGINTEAFF
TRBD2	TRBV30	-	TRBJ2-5	TGTGCCTGGAGTGAGACTAGCGGGAAGAGGGGGCTCCAAGAGACCCAGTACTTC	CAWSETSGKRGLQETQYF
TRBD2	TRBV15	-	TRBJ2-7	TGTGCCACCGGACAGGGGACTAGCGGGGGTGTCTACGAGCAGTACTTC	CATGQGTSGGVYEQYF
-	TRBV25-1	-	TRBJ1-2	TGTGCCACCCAATTGGGGACGGATGGCTACACCTTC	CATQLGTDGYTF
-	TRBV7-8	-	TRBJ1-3	TGTGCCAGCAGCCGCATGACAGCTTCCTCTGGAAACACCATATATTTT	CASSRMTASSGNTIYF
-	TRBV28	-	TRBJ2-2	TGTGCCAGCAACATTTACACCGGGGAGCTGTTTTTT	CASNIYTGELFF
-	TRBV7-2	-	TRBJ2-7	TGTGCCAGCAGCGTCGGGACTTACGAGCAGTACTTC	CASSVGTYEQYF
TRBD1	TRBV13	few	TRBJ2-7	TGTGCCAGCAGCTTAGGACAGGGGGCGGCGCAGTACTTC	CASSLGQGAAQYF
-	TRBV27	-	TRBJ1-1	TGTGCCAGCAGTTCAGGGTGGGTGGACACTGAAGCTTTCTTT	CASSSGWVDTEAFF
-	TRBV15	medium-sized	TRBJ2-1	TGTGCCACCAGAAGCCCGACTCTTCACCCCTACAATGAGCAGTTCTTC	CATRSPTLHPYNEQFF
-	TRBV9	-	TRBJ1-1	TGTGCCAGCAGCGTGGAAAAGAACAGGGCTGAGTTCTTT	CASSVEKNRAEFF
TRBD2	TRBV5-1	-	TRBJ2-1	TGCGCCAGCAGCTTGGATCGGGGAGGGATGGTAAATGAGCAGTTCTTC	CASSLDRGGMVNEQFF
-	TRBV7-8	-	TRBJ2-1	TGTGCCAGCAGCTTAGATACAGGCTATAATGAGCAGTTCTTC	CASSLDTGYNEQFF
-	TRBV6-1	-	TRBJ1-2	TGTGCCAGCGTTACTACGCAGGCTCATGGCTACACCTTC	CASVTTQAHGYTF
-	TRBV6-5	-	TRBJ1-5	TGTGCCAGCAGTGACGACAACGTCCCTCAGCCCCAGCATTTT	CASSDDNVPQPQHF
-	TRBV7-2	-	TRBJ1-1	TGTGCCAGCAGCTCATTCCTCCCGAGCACTGAAGCTTTCTTT	CASSSFLPSTEAFF